This TCR beta chain was identified during a study of T cell responses to AZD1222 COVID-19 vaccine. Study-wide results and limits: Compared with day 0, the breadth and depth of the Spike-specific TCR repertoire rose significantly after two doses of AZD1222. It was only a handful of AZD1222 recipients who were seropositive at baseline. In a largely white British group with more females than males, clonal diversity was possibly underestimated.

Clones were read by immunoSEQ multiplex PCR, and TCRdb kept only the in-frame ones, dropping some. The repertoire holds more than 90,000 clones, with 84% as singletons. For this clone: The antigen remains undetermined.

This CDR3 is built from 14 residues. The V end was cut by 5 bases, the J end by 3 bases, with 14 bases between. Germline loops: CDR1 SGHTA, CDR2 FQGNSA. The source of this sequence is an adult in good health. Sequenced here: peripheral blood, sampled on day 0 of AZD1222 vaccination. The chain links TRBV7-2 to TRBJ2-7, with D unresolved. The CDR3 DNA is TGTGCCAGCAGCCCGTCCCCTTATATCTACGAGCAGTACTTC. It codes for CASSPSPYIYEQYF.